The 17 T cell receptor beta chains below all came from one sample that was sequenced in a study of T cell repertoires in cytomegalovirus infection. The antigens these receptors bind are not known. TCRdb independently ran MiXCR on the reads; one entry per CDR3 protein. The sample carries roughly 69,000 distinct CDR3 sequences, 25% to 30% recorded once. The sample here was CD8+ T cells from cultured PBMCs, taken from culture after CMV antigen stimulation. Source of these receptors: a human donor in good health (CMV status not recorded). Some clones in this sample may be carry-over from other donors' samples.

The chain combines TRBV7-3 with TRBJ2-2; possibly TRBD1 or TRBD2 for D (5 bases each). Trimming took 4 bases from V and 5 from J, leaving 17 bases between them. This CDR3 is built from 16 residues. The germline V gene encodes CDR1 SGHTA and CDR2 FQGTGA. For the CDR3, the DNA is TGTGCCAGCAGCTCGGACTCATCAAGGGGTACCGGGGAGCTGTTTTTT. It specifies CASSSDSSRGTGELFF.

The table lists this clonotype with many counts. This chain uses TRBV7-2 with TRBJ2-7; TRBD2 agrees at 9 bases. The CDR3 sequence is 18 residues long. Germline CDR1 reads SGHTA; CDR2 reads FQGNSA. Trimming cost V 6 bases and J 1 base; bases outside gene matches: 16. CDR3: CASSLNPRAGGVSYEQYF. As DNA, the CDR3 is TGTGCCAGCAGTTTAAACCCTCGTGCGGGAGGGGTATCCTACGAGCAGTACTTC.

This clonotype occurred a few times. The V call is TRBV20-1, the J call TRBJ1-2; D might be TRBD1 (5 bases). From germline, CDR1 is DFQATT and CDR2 SNEGSKA (reference sequence). V was clipped by 5 bases and J by 8 bases, with 21 bases between them. The CDR3 spans 14 residues. CDR3 in amino acids: CSAPTSLRAEGYTF. In DNA form, the CDR3 reads TGCAGTGCTCCCACTTCCCTCAGGGCTGAAGGCTACACCTTC.

The chain combines TRBV3-1 with TRBJ1-6, with 8 bases identical to TRBD1. CDR3 size: 17 residues. Germline CDR1 LGHDT, CDR2 YNNKEL (reference sequence). Losses at the gene ends were 4 bases for V and 3 bases for J; bases not matched to a gene: 8. CDR3 in amino acids: CASSRDRGVYYNSPLHF. The CDR3 nucleotides are TGTGCCAGCAGCCGCGACAGGGGCGTCTACTATAATTCACCCCTCCACTTT.

Only a few counts were recorded for this clonotype. The rearrangement uses TRBV24-1 and TRBJ1-5; TRBD1 might be the D (5 bases). The V gene's germline CDR1 is KGHDR and CDR2 SFDVKD. There are 15 residues in the CDR3. Trimming removed 3 bases from V and 5 bases from J, with 13 bases in between. CDR3 nucleotide sequence: TGTGCCACCAGTGATACGACAGTTATTGATCAGCCCCAGCATTTT. Encoded protein: CATSDTTVIDQPQHF.

The chain links TRBV27 to TRBJ2-1; 10 bases are a match to TRBD1. Germline V gives CDR1 MNHEY, CDR2 SMNVEV (reference sequence). V was clipped by 0 bases and J by 5 bases; unmatched bases: 4. CDR3 length: 16 residues. CDR3 amino acids: CASSLSRQGANNEQFF. The CDR3 region has the DNA TGTGCCAGCAGTTTATCCAGACAGGGGGCAAACAATGAGCAGTTCTTC.

The chain uses TRBV30 and TRBJ1-1, with unresolved D. This CDR3 has 12 residues. Germline V lookup: CDR1 GTSNPN, CDR2 SVGIG (reference sequence). The V end lost 4 bases, the J end lost 1 base, and 7 bases lay between the germline ends. CDR3 loop: CAWILPNTEAFF. The CDR3 nucleotides read TGTGCCTGGATACTCCCGAACACTGAAGCTTTCTTT.

The chain links TRBV7-8 to TRBJ2-5; D is unclear. Germline V gives CDR1 SGHVS, CDR2 FQNEAQ. The V end was cut by 8 bases, the J end by 1 base, with 17 bases between. CDR3 length equals 15 residues. Here the CDR3 DNA reads TGTGCCAGCGGGATACAGTCGAAACCCCAAGAGACCCAGTACTTC. Translation gives CASGIQSKPQETQYF.

This clonotype has ten or more counts. The rearrangement uses TRBV7-9 and TRBJ2-1; D is uncertain. This CDR3 contains 15 residues. Germline CDR1 and CDR2: SEHNR and FQNEAQ (reference sequence). Trimming removed 2 bases from V and 0 bases from J, with 8 bases in between. The CDR3 here is CASSLSESSYNEQFF. The CDR3 region has the DNA TGTGCCAGCAGCTTAAGCGAAAGCTCCTACAATGAGCAGTTCTTC.

Only a few counts were recorded for this clonotype. The chain links TRBV27 to TRBJ2-2; D is uncertain. CDR1 is MNHEY and CDR2 is SMNVEV in the germline V gene (reference sequence). V dropped 7 bases and J dropped 0 bases, with 12 bases sitting between them. The CDR3 runs 15 residues. This CDR3 is CASTPHKSNTGELFF. The CDR3 DNA follows: TGTGCCAGCACTCCTCACAAATCGAACACCGGGGAGCTGTTTTTT.

This clonotype has only a few counts. In DNA form, the CDR3 reads TGTGCCATCAGTGAGTGGGGCGGGGGGTCCAACGGAGACGAGCAGTACTTC. It yields the protein CAISEWGGGSNGDEQYF. The chain couples TRBV10-3 to TRBJ2-7; TRBD2 agrees at 8 bases. Trimming at V came to 1 base and at J to 5 bases, leaving 13 bases not matched to a gene. The CDR3 has 17 amino acids. Germline lookup yields CDR1 ENHRY and CDR2 SYGVKD.

This rearrangement joins TRBV4-1 to TRBJ2-5; possibly TRBD2 for D (6 bases). Looked up from germline, CDR1 is MGHRA and CDR2 is YSYEKL. This CDR3 spans 15 amino acids. The V and J ends lost 5 bases and 2 bases respectively, with 15 bases between them. In DNA form, the CDR3 reads TGCGCCAGCAGCATCCTGGAGGGGTGGCAAGAGACCCAGTACTTC. This gives the protein CASSILEGWQETQYF.

The chain links TRBV27 to TRBJ1-4, with D possibly TRBD1 on 5 matching bases. V lost 0 bases, J lost 8 bases, and 13 bases lay in between. The germline V gene encodes CDR1 MNHEY and CDR2 SMNVEV (reference sequence). The CDR3 extends over 15 amino acids. For the CDR3, the DNA is TGTGCCAGCAGTTTATCTCCAGGGATGGGGGAAAAACTGTTTTTT. Amino acid sequence: CASSLSPGMGEKLFF.

This clonotype was observed at least ten times. In nucleotides, the CDR3 is TGTGCCAGCAGCTTAGGCGGGTTGACGAGCACTGAAGCTTTCTTT. Protein: CASSLGGLTSTEAFF. The chain employs TRBV7-6 and TRBJ1-1; D gene unclear. Germline V gene lookup returns CDR1 SGHVS and CDR2 FNYEAQ. The V end lost 1 base, the J end lost 4 bases, and 13 bases lay between the germline ends. CDR3 length: 15 amino acids.

This clonotype showed up just a few times. This chain uses TRBV7-6 with TRBJ2-1; 8 bases line up with TRBD1. The CDR3 covers 16 residues. V was pared by 5 bases and J by 2 bases, with 8 bases of the junction left unmatched. Germline V gene sequence: CDR1 SGHVS, CDR2 FNYEAQ. Here the CDR3 reads CASSRRTGGPYNEQFF. The CDR3 DNA sequence: TGTGCCAGCAGCCGTCGAACAGGGGGTCCCTACAATGAGCAGTTCTTC.

Here the CDR3 reads CASSFGTSEKLFF. CDR3 nucleotide sequence: TGTGCCAGCAGCTTCGGGACTTCTGAAAAACTGTTTTTT. The rearrangement links TRBV5-4 to TRBJ1-4, with D perhaps TRBD1 (5 bases). The CDR3 length is 13 residues. Germline CDR1 reads SGHNT; CDR2 reads YYREEE (reference sequence). V was trimmed by 2 bases and J by 7 bases, leaving 9 bases between them.

In its sample, this clonotype ranks as medium-sized. The chain recombines TRBV24-1 with TRBJ2-2; 8 nucleotides line up with TRBD1. Germline CDR1 and CDR2: KGHDR and SFDVKD. The CDR3 is 16 amino acids. Trimming cost V 4 bases and J 3 bases; bases outside gene matches: 6. The CDR3 DNA is TGTGCCACCAGTGACCCAATGACAGGGGACACCGGGGAGCTGTTTTTT. It yields the protein CATSDPMTGDTGELFF.